This TCR beta chain was sequenced in a study of blood T cell repertoires in COVID-19. In the study overall: Sample material is recorded as cDNA or gDNA derived from T cells, B-cell-depleted T cells, or PBMCs.

Methods used by the authors: Quantification of nucleated cells was approximated via reference gene primer amplification. Data came from immunoSEQ multiplex PCR; TCRdb stores just in-frame clones and leaves some out. V, J and clone size derive from that table, while D and trimming were established from the DNA sequence. Here the sample spans 260,000 or so clones, roughly 87% being singletons. Participants were aged roughly 18 to 90 years, lived in around 25 US areas, and enrolled virtually. Participant-given clinical history determined each cohort assignment. The material sequenced was PBMCs or T cells enriched from blood (not recorded which). This sequence was found in a woman in her twenties or thirties with acute COVID-19.

The CDR3 DNA reads TGCGCCAGCAGCGAAAGAAGCTCGGGATTGGTCGGGACAGATACGCAGTATTTT. The encoded protein is CASSERSSGLVGTDTQYF. V usage is TRBV4-3 and J usage is TRBJ2-3, with D possibly matching TRBD2 (5 bases). CDR1 LGHNA and CDR2 YSLEER come from the germline V gene. The V end lost 5 bases, the J end lost 3 bases, and 24 bases lay between the germline ends. The CDR3 contains 18 residues.